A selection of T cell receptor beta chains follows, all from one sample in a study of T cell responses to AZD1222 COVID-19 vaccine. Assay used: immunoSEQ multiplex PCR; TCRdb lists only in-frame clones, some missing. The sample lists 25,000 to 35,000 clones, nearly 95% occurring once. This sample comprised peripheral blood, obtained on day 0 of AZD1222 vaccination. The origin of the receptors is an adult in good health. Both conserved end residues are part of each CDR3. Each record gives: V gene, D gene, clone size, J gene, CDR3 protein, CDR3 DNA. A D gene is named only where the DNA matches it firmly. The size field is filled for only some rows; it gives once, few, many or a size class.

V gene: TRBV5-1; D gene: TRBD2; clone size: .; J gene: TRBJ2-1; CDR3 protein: CASSLEVAGVYNEQFF; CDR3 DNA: TGCGCCAGCAGCTTGGAGGTAGCGGGGGTCTACAATGAGCAGTTCTTC
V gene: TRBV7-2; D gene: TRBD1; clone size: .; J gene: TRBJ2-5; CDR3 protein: CASSLRDRKTQYF; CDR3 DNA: TGTGCCAGCAGCCTCCGGGACAGGAAGACCCAGTACTTC
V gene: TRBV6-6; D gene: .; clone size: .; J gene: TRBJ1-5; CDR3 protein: CASSYVPVAGYQPQHF; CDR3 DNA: TGTGCCAGCAGTTATGTCCCCGTGGCAGGGTATCAGCCCCAGCATTTT
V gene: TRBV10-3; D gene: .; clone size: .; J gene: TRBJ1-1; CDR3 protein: CAIKPGALNTEAFF; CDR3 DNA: TGTGCCATCAAGCCAGGGGCCTTGAACACTGAAGCTTTCTTT
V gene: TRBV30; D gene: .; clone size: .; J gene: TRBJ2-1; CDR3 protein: CAWNLRWDSYNEQFF; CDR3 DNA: TGTGCCTGGAATTTGCGGTGGGACTCCTACAATGAGCAGTTCTTC
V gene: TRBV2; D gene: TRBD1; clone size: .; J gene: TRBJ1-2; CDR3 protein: CASSVYRTGKGYTF; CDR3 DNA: TGTGCCAGCAGTGTTTATAGGACAGGAAAAGGCTACACCTTC
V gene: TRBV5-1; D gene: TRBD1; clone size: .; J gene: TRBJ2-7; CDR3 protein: CASSLGTGGANNIYEQYF; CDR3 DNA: TGCGCCAGCAGCTTGGGGACAGGGGGCGCGAATAATATCTACGAGCAGTACTTC
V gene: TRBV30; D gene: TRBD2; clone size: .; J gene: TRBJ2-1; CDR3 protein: CAWRTSPEQFF; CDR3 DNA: TGTGCCTGGCGGACTAGCCCTGAGCAGTTCTTC
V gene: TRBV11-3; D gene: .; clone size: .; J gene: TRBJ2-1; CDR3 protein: CASSLARNNEQFF; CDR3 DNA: TGTGCCAGCAGCTTAGCACGAAACAATGAGCAGTTCTTC
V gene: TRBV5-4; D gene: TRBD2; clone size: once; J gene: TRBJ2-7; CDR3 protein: CASSSGLATTYEQYF; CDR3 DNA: TGTGCCAGCAGCTCCGGACTAGCTACAACCTACGAGCAGTACTTC
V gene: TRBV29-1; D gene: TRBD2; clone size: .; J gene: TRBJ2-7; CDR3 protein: CSGGPGGSRYEQYF; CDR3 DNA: TGCAGCGGGGGCCCGGGGGGGTCGCGCTACGAGCAGTACTTC
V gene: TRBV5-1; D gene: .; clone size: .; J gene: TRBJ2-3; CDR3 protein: CASSLEGWTDTQYF; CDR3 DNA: TGCGCCAGCAGCTTGGAGGGGTGGACAGATACGCAGTATTTT
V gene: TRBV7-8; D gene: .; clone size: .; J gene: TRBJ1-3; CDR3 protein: CASSPKGNTIYF; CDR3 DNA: TGTGCCAGCAGCCCGAAAGGAAACACCATATATTTT
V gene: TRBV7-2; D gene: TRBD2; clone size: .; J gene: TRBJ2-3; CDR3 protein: CASSLEVAGGLNTQYF; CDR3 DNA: TGTGCCAGCAGCTTAGAGGTGGCGGGAGGGTTAAATACGCAGTATTTT
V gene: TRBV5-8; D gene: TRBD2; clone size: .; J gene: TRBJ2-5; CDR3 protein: CASSLGLADDGGETQYF; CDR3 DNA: TGTGCCAGCAGCTTGGGCCTAGCGGATGATGGGGGGGAGACCCAGTACTTC
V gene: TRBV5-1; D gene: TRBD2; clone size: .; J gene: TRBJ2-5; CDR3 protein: CASRRAAGVQETQYF; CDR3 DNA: TGCGCCAGCAGAAGGGCAGCGGGGGTTCAAGAGACCCAGTACTTC
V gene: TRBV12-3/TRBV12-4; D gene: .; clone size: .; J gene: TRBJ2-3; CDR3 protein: CASRSSTDTQYF; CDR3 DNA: TGTGCCAGCCGTTCTTCCACAGATACGCAGTATTTT
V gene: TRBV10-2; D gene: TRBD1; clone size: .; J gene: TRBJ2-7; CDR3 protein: CASIEGRGLYEQYF; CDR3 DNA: TGCGCCAGCATTGAAGGCAGGGGGCTCTACGAGCAGTACTTC
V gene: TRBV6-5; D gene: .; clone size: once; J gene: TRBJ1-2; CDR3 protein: CASRILAGNYGYTF; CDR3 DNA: TGTGCCAGCAGAATCCTTGCAGGGAACTATGGCTACACCTTC
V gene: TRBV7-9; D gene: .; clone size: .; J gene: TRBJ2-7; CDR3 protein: CASSPAPSSSYEQYF; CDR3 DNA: TGTGCCAGCAGCCCCGCCCCTAGTAGCTCCTACGAGCAGTACTTC
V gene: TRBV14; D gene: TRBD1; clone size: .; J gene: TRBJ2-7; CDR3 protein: CASSSDRRQNYEQYF; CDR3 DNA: TGTGCCAGCAGCTCGGACAGGCGCCAAAACTACGAGCAGTACTTC
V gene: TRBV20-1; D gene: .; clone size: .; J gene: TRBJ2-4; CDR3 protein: CSASSGHRTIQYF; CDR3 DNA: TGCAGTGCTAGTAGCGGACACCGTACCATTCAGTACTTC
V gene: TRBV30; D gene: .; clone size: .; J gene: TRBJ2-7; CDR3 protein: CAWSRTPGGEQYF; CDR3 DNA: TGTGCCTGGAGTCGTACCCCGGGCGGCGAGCAGTACTTC
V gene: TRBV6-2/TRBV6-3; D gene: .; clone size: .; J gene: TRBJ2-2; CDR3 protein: CASSYRDTGELFF; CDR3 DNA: TGTGCCAGCAGTTACAGGGACACCGGGGAGCTGTTTTTT
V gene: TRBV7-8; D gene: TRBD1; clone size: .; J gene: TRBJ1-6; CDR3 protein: CASSLRGGNYNSPLHF; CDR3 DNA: TGTGCCAGCAGCTTACGAGGGGGCAACTATAATTCACCCCTCCACTTT
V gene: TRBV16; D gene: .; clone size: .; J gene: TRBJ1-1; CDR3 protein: CASSQGPSTEAFF; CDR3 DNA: TGTGCCAGCAGCCAAGGACCGAGCACTGAAGCTTTCTTT
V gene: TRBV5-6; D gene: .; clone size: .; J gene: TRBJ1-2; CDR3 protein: CASSLGGGAYGYTF; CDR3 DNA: TGTGCCAGCAGCTTGGGAGGGGGGGCCTATGGCTACACCTTC
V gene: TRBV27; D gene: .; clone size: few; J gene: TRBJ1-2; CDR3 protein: CASSLSRAYGYTF; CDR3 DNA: TGTGCCAGCAGTTTAAGCAGGGCATATGGCTACACCTTC
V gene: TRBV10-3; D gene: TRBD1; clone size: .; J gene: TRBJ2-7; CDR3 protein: CAISERQGFDEQYF; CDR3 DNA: TGTGCCATCAGTGAGAGACAGGGGTTCGACGAGCAGTACTTC
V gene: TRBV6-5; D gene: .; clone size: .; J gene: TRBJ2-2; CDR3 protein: CASSYSRDLNTGELFF; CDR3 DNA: TGTGCCAGCAGTTACTCGAGGGACCTGAACACCGGGGAGCTGTTTTTT
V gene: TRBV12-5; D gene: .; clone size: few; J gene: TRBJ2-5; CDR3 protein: CATTGTTEETQYF; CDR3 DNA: TGTGCTACCACCGGGACGACTGAGGAGACCCAGTACTTC
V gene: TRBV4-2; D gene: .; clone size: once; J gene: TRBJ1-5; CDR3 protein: CASSQDRLGVRNQPQHF; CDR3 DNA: TGTGCCAGCAGCCAAGATCGACTGGGAGTCCGGAATCAGCCCCAGCATTTT
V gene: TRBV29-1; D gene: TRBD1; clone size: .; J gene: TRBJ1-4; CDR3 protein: CSVRTGAGEKLFF; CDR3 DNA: TGCAGCGTGAGGACAGGGGCGGGGGAAAAACTGTTTTTT
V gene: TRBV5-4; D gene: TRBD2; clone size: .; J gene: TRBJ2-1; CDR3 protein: CASSSLAGTTYNEQFF; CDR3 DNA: TGTGCCAGCAGCTCCCTAGCGGGGACCACGTACAATGAGCAGTTCTTC
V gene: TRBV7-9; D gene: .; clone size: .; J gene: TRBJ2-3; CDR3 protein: CASSLVLGGDTQYF; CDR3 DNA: TGTGCCAGCAGCTTAGTTTTGGGAGGTGATACGCAGTATTTT
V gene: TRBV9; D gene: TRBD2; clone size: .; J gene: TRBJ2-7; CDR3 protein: CASSAGLAGGLYEQYF; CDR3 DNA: TGTGCCAGCAGCGCCGGACTAGCGGGAGGGCTGTACGAGCAGTACTTC
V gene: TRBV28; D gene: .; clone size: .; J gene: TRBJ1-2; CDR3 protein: CASSLPLGNYGYTF; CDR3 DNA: TGTGCCAGCAGTCTACCTTTGGGGAACTATGGCTACACCTTC
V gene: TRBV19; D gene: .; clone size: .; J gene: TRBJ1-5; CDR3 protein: CASSIRSGDNQPQHF; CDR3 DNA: TGTGCCAGTAGTATAAGGTCAGGCGACAATCAGCCCCAGCATTTT
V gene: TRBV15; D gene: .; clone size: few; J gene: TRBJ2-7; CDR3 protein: CATSPGTGTYEQYF; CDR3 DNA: TGTGCCACCAGCCCCGGGACGGGGACGTACGAGCAGTACTTC
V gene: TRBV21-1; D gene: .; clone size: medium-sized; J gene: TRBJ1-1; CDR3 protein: CASSKVAGSENTEAFF; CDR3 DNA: TGTGCCAGCAGCAAAGTGGCAGGGAGTGAAAACACTGAAGCTTTCTTT
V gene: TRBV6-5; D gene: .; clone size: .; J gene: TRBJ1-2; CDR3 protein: CASRTGNNYGYTF; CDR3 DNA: TGTGCCAGCAGAACAGGGAATAACTATGGCTACACCTTC
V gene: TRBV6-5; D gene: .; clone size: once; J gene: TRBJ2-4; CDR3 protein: CASSPELAKNIQYF; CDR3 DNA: TGTGCCAGCAGTCCGGAGCTAGCCAAAAACATTCAGTACTTC
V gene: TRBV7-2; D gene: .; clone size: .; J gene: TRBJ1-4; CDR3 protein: CASSLKSNEKLFF; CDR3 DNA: TGTGCCAGCAGCTTAAAGTCTAATGAAAAACTGTTTTTT
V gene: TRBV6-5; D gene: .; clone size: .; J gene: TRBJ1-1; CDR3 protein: CASSYSGGGSTEAFF; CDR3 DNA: TGTGCCAGCAGTTACTCGGGGGGAGGGAGCACTGAAGCTTTCTTT
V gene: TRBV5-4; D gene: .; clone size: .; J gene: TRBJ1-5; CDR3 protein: CASSLDSNQPQHF; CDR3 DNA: TGTGCCAGCAGCTTGGACAGCAATCAGCCCCAGCATTTT
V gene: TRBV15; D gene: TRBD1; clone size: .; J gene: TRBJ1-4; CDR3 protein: CATRTGTNEKLFF; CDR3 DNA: TGTGCCACCAGGACAGGGACTAATGAAAAACTGTTTTTT
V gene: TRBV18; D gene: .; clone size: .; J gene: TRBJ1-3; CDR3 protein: CASSPQGLAGGNTIYF; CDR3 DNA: TGTGCCAGCTCGCCCCAGGGTCTGGCAGGGGGAAACACCATATATTTT
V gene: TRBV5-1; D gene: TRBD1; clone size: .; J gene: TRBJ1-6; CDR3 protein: CASSFQGQGGSPLHF; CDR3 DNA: TGCGCCAGCAGCTTCCAGGGACAGGGTGGTTCACCCCTCCACTTT
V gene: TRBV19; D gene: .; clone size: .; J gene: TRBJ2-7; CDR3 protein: CASSLSGELYEQYF; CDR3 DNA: TGTGCCAGTAGCTTGTCAGGGGAACTCTACGAGCAGTACTTC
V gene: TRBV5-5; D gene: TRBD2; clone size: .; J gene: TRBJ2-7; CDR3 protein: CASIQTSGPPGQYF; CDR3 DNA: TGTGCCAGCATCCAGACTAGCGGGCCCCCCGGGCAGTACTTC
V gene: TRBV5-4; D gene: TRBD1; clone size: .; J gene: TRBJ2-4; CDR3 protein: CASSLKTGGLTKNIQYF; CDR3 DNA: TGTGCCAGCAGCTTGAAGACAGGGGGCTTGACCAAAAACATTCAGTACTTC
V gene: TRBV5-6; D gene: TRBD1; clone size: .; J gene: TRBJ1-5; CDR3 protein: CASSFTGEGANQPQHF; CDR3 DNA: TGTGCCAGCAGCTTCACAGGGGAGGGGGCGAATCAGCCCCAGCATTTT
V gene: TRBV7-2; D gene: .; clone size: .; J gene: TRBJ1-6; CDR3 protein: CASSLGGGGASPLHF; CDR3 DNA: TGTGCCAGCAGCTTAGGGGGTGGGGGAGCCTCACCCCTCCACTTT
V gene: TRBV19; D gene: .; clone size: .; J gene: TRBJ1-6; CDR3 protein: CATDSSKGLNSPLHF; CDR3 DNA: TGTGCCACTGACAGTTCGAAAGGGCTTAATTCACCCCTCCACTTT
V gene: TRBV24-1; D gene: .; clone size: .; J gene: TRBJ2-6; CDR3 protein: CATSRGPLSGANVLTF; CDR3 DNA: TGTGCCACCAGTCGCGGCCCACTCTCTGGGGCCAACGTCCTGACTTTC